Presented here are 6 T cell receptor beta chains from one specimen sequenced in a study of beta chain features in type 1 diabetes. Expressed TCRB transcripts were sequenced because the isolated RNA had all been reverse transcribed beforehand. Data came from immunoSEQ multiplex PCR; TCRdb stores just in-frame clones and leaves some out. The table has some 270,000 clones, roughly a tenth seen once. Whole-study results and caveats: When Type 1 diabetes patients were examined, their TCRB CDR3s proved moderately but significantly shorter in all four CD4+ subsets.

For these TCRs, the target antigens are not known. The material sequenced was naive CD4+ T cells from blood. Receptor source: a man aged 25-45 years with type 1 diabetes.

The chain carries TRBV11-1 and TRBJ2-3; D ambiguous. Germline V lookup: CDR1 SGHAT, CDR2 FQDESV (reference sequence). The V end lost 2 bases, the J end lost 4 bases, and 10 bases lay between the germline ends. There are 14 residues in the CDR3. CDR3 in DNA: TGTGCCAGCAGCTTATCGCAGGTGGCAGATACGCAGTATTTT. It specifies CASSLSQVADTQYF.

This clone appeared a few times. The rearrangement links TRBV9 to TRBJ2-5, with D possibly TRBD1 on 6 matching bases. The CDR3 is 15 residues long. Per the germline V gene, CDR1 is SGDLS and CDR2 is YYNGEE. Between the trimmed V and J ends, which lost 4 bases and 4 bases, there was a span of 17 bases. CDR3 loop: CASSTTPGARETQYF. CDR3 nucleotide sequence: TGTGCCAGCAGCACTACCCCAGGGGCACGAGAGACCCAGTACTTC.

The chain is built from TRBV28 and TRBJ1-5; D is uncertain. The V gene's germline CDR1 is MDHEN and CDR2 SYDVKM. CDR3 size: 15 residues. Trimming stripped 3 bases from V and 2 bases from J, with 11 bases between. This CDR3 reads CASSFGGSGNQPQHF. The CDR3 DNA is TGTGCCAGCAGTTTTGGAGGTAGCGGCAATCAGCCCCAGCATTTT.

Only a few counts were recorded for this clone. CDR3 coding DNA: TGTGCCAGCAACTGGGGACTAGCGGGGGGTAGTGAGCAGTTCTTC. This gives the protein CASNWGLAGGSEQFF. V usage is TRBV11-2 and J usage is TRBJ2-1, with TRBD2 matching over 15 bases. Per the germline V gene, CDR1 is SGHAT and CDR2 is FQNNGV. J was trimmed by 9 bases and V by 7 bases; bases with no gene match: 7. The CDR3 spans 15 residues.

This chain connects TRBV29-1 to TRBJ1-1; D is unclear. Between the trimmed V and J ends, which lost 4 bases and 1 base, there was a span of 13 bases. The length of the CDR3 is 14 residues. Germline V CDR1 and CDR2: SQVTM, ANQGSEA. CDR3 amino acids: CSVARQRPNTEAFF. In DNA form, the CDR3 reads TGCAGCGTTGCAAGGCAGCGCCCGAACACTGAAGCTTTCTTT.

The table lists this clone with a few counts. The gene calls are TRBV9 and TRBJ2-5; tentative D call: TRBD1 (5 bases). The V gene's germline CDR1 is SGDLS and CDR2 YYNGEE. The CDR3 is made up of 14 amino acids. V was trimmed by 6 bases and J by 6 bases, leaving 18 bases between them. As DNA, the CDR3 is TGTGCCAGCATCCCCCCAGGGCACGGCAAGACCCAGTACTTC. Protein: CASIPPGHGKTQYF. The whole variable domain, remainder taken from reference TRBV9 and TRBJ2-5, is DSGVTQTPKHLITATGQRVTLRCSPRSGDLSVYWYQQSLDQGLQFLIQYYNGEERAKGNILERFSAQQFPDLHSELNLSSLELGDSALYFCASIPPGHGKTQYFGPGTRLLVL.